This is a list of T cell receptor beta chains from one sample in a study of T cells after yellow fever vaccination. Each CDR3 protein gets one entry after TCRdb re-called the 5' RACE reads with MiXCR. The sample lists 250,000 to 300,000 distinct CDR3 sequences; 5.2% were seen once. The source was CD4+ T cells sorted from PBMCs, collected on the day of the yellow fever booster vaccination. The receptors were gathered from a man aged 18 to 30 who received the YFV17D yellow fever vaccine. Both conserved end residues are part of each CDR3.

cdr3_aa j_call v_call cdr3_length
CASSPGPYNSPLHF TRBJ1-6 TRBV12-3/TRBV12-4 14
CASSLAIHSDPATDTQYF TRBJ2-3 TRBV5-1 18
CASSIDLGRVGIPGANVLTF TRBJ2-6 TRBV19 20
CASSPNSQGLGHF TRBJ1-5 TRBV2 13
CASSGNRGGETQYF TRBJ2-5 TRBV2 14
CASSRGRDQPQHF TRBJ1-5 TRBV18 13
CASSLGNDVAKNIQYF TRBJ2-4 TRBV5-1 16
CASSLNGGGGTEAFF TRBJ1-1 TRBV5-1 15
CASSRPPGGGPDTQYF TRBJ2-3 TRBV11-2 16
CASSFAGSGELFF TRBJ2-2 TRBV28 13
CASSLLGQGSSYEQYF TRBJ2-7 TRBV5-5 16
CASSQGSFRGTDTQYF TRBJ2-3 TRBV3-1 16
CASSQESGARTDTQYF TRBJ2-3 TRBV4-3 16
CASTLGGLTEAFF TRBJ1-1 TRBV7-2 13
CASSQDRAGSTDTQYF TRBJ2-3 TRBV4-2 16
CSARESINQPQHF TRBJ1-5 TRBV20-1 13
CASSHRTGGGTDTQYF TRBJ2-3 TRBV18 16
CASSSRPGQGYEQYF TRBJ2-7 TRBV27 15
CSASGGASAPGELFF TRBJ2-2 TRBV20-1 15
CASSTSVGIERQSYGYTF TRBJ1-2 TRBV6-6 18
CASSQGPNTDTQYF TRBJ2-3 TRBV4-1 14
CASSLGIAGGLDTQYF TRBJ2-3 TRBV7-2 16
CASSLVAEKLFF TRBJ1-4 TRBV5-6 12
CASSQGGTRTGELFF TRBJ2-2 TRBV5-1 15
CASSAQGPQPQHF TRBJ1-5 TRBV19 13
CASSPPGAVDQPQHF TRBJ1-5 TRBV18 15